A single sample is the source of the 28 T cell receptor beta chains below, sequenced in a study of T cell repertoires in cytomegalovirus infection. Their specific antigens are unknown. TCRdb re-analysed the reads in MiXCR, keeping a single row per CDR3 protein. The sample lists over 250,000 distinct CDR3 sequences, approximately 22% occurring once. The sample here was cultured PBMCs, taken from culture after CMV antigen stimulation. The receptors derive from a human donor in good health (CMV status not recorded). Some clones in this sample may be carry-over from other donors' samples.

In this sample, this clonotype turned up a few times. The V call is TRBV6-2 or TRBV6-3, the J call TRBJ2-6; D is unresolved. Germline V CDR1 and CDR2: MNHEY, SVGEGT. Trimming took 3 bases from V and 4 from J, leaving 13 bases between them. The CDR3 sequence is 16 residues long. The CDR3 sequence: CASSYNYVEGANVLTF. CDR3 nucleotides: TGTGCCAGCAGTTATAATTATGTAGAGGGGGCCAACGTCCTGACTTTC.

CDR3 bases: TGTGCCAGCAGCGCCCGACAGGTACACACTGAAGCTTTCTTT. Protein: CASSARQVHTEAFF. The chain joins TRBV7-2 to TRBJ1-1; D is possibly TRBD1 (6 bases). The CDR3 length is 14 residues. Germline V lookup: CDR1 SGHTA, CDR2 FQGNSA. The V end was cut by 5 bases, the J end by 3 bases, with 13 bases between.

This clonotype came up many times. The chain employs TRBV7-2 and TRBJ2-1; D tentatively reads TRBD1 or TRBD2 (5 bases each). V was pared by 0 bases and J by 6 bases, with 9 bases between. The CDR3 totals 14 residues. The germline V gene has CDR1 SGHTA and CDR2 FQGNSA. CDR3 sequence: CASSLAAGANEQFF. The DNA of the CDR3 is TGTGCCAGCAGCTTAGCGGCCGGGGCCAATGAGCAGTTCTTC.

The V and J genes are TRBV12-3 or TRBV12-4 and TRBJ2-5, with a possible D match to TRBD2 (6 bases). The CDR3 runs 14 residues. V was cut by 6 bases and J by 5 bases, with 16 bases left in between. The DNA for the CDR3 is TGTGCCAGCAGCCCCCGGGGGTGGGGGGAGACCCAGTACTTC. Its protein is CASSPRGWGETQYF.

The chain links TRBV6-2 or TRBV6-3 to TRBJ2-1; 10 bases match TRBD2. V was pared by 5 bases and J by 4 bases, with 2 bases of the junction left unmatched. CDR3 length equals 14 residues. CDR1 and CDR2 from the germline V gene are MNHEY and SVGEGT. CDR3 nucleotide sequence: TGTGCCAGCAGTACTAGCGGGACTTACAATGAGCAGTTCTTC. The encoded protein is CASSTSGTYNEQFF.

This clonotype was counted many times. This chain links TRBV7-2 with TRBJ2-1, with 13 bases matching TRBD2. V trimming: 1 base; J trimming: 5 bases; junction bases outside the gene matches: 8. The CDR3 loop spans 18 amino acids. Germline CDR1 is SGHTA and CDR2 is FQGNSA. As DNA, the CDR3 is TGTGCCAGCAGCTTAGATGGACGACTAGCGGGAGGCCACAATGAGCAGTTCTTC. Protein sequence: CASSLDGRLAGGHNEQFF.

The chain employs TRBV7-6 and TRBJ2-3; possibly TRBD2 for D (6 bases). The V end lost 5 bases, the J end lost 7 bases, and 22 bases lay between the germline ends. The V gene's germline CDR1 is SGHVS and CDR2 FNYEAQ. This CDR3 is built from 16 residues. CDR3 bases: TGTGCCAGCAGCCGGACGTGGGGGATTGGGACTCATACGCAGTATTTT. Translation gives CASSRTWGIGTHTQYF.

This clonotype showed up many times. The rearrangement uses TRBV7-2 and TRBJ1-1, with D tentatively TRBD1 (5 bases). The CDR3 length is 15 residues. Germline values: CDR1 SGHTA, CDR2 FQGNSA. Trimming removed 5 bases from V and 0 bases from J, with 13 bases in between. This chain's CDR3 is CASSRQTAMNTEAFF. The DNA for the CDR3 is TGTGCCAGCAGCAGACAGACAGCCATGAACACTGAAGCTTTCTTT.

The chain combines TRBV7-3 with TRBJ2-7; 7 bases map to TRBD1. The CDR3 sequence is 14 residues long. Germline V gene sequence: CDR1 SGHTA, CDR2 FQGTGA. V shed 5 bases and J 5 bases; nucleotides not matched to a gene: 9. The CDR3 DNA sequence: TGTGCCAGCAGCGTCACCCGGGACAGCGACGAGCAGTACTTC. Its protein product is CASSVTRDSDEQYF.

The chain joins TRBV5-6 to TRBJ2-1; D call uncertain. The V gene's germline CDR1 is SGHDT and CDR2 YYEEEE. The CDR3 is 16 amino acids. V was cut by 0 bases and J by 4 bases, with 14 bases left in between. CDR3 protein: CASSLETWSLYNEQFF. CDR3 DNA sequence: TGTGCCAGCAGCTTGGAGACCTGGAGCCTTTACAATGAGCAGTTCTTC.

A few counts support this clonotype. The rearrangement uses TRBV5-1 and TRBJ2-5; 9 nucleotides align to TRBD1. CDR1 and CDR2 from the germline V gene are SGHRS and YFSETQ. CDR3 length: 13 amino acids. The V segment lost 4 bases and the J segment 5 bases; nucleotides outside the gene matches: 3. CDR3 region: CASSPTGGETQYF. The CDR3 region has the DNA TGCGCCAGCAGCCCGACAGGGGGGGAGACCCAGTACTTC.

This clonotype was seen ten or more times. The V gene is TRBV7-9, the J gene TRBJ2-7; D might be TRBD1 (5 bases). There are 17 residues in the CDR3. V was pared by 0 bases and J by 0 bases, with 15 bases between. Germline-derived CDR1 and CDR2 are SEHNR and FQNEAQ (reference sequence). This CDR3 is CASSLAGREQSSYEQYF. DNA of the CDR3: TGTGCCAGCAGCTTAGCGGGCAGGGAACAAAGCTCCTACGAGCAGTACTTC.

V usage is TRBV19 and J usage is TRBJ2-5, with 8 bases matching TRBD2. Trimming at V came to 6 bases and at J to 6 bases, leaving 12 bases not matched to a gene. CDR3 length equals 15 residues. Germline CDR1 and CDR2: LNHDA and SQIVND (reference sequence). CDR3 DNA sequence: TGTGCCAGTAGGTCGAATCGGCGGGAGGTAAAGACCCAGTACTTC. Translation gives CASRSNRREVKTQYF.

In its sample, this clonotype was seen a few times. The DNA of the CDR3 is TGCGCCAGCAGCCACCGGGCCACCTCCTACGAGCAGTACTTC. Translating gives CASSHRATSYEQYF. The chain combines TRBV4-1 with TRBJ2-7; D not certain. Germline V gives CDR1 MGHRA, CDR2 YSYEKL. Trimming shortened V by 3 bases and J by 0 bases, and 9 bases separated the two germline ends. The length of the CDR3 is 14 residues.

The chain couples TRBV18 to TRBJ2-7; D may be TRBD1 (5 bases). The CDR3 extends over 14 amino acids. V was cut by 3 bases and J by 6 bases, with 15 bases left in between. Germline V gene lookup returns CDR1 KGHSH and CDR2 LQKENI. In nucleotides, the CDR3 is TGTGCCAGCTCACCCAACTCTCAAGACAGCGAGCAGTACTTC. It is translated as CASSPNSQDSEQYF.

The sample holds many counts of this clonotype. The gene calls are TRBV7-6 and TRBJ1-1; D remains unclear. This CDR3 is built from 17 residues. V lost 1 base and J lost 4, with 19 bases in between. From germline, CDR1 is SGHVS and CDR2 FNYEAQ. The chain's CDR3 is CASSLGEPLGWSTEAFF. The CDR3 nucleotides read TGTGCCAGCAGCTTAGGAGAGCCCCTTGGGTGGAGCACTGAAGCTTTCTTT.

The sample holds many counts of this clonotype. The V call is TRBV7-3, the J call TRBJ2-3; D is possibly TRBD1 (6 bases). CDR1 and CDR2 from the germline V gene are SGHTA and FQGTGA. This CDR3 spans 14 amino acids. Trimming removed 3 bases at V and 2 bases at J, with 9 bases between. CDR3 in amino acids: CASSLDSTTDTQYF. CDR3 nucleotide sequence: TGTGCCAGCAGCTTGGACAGTACCACAGATACGCAGTATTTT.

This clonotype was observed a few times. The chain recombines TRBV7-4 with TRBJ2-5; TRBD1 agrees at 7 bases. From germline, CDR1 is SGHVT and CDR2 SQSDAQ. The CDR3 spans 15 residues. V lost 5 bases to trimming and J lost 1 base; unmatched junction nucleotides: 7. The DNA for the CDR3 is TGTGCCAGCAGCCTCCGGGACAGCCTCCAAGAGACCCAGTACTTC. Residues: CASSLRDSLQETQYF.

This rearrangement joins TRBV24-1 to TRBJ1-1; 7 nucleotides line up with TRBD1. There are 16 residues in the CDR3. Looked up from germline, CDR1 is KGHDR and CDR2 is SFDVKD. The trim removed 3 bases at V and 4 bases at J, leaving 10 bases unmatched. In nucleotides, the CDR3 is TGTGCCACCAGTGATGTGGGACAGCCAGGCAGCACTGAAGCTTTCTTT. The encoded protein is CATSDVGQPGSTEAFF.

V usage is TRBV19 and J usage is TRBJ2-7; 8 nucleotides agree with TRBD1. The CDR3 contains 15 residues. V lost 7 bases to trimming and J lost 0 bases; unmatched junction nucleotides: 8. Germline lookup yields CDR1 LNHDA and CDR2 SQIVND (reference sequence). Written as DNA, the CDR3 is TGTGCCAGTAACGCCGGACAGGGCTTCTCCTACGAGCAGTACTTC. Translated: CASNAGQGFSYEQYF.

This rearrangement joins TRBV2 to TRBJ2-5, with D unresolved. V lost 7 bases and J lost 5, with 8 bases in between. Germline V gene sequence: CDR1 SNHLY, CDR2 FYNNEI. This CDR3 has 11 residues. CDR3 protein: CASTGEETQYF. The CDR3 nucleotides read TGTGCCAGCACCGGTGAGGAGACCCAGTACTTC.

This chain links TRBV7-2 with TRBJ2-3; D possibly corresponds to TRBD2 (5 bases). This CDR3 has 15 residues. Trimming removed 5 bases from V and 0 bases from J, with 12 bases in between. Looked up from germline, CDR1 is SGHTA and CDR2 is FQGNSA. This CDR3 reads CASSRLAPSTDTQYF. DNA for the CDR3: TGTGCCAGCAGCCGTCTAGCACCTAGCACAGATACGCAGTATTTT.

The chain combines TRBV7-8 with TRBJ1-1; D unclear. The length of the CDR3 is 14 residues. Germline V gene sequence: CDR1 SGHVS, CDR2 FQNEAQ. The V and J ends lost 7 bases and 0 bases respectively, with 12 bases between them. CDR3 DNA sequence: TGTGCCAGCAACTCCCAGGCGGTGAACACTGAAGCTTTCTTT. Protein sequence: CASNSQAVNTEAFF.

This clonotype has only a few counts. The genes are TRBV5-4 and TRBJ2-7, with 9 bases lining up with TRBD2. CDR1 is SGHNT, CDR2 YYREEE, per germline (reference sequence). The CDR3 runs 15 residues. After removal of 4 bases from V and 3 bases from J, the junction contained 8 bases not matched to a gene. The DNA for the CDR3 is TGTGCCAGCAGCCCTTTTAGCGGGGGAAGCTACGAGCAGTACTTC. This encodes CASSPFSGGSYEQYF.

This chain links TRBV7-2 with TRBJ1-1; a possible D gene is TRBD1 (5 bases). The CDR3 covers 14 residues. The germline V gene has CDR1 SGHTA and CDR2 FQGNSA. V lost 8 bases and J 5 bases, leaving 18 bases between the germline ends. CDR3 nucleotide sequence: TGTGCCAGCGGGGCTCCCACGACGGTGACTGAAGCTTTCTTT. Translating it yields CASGAPTTVTEAFF.

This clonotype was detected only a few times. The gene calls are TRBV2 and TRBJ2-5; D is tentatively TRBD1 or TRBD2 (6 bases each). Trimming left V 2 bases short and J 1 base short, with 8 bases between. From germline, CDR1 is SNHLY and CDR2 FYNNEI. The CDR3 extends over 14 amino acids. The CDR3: CASSERGRQETQYF. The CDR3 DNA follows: TGTGCCAGCAGTGAACGGGGGCGCCAAGAGACCCAGTACTTC.

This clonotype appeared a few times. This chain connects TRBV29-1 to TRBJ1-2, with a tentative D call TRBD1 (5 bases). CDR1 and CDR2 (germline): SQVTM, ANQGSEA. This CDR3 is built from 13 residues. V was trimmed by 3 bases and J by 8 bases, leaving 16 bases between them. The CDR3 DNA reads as TGCAGCGTTGACGCTGGGGCTAGGGGCGGCTACACCTTC. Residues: CSVDAGARGGYTF. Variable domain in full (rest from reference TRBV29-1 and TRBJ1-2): SAVISQKPSRDICQRGTSLTIQCQVDSQVTMMFWYRQQPGQSLTLIATANQGSEATYESGFVIDKFPISRPNLTFSTLTVSNMSPEDSSIYLCSVDAGARGGYTFGSGTRLTVV.

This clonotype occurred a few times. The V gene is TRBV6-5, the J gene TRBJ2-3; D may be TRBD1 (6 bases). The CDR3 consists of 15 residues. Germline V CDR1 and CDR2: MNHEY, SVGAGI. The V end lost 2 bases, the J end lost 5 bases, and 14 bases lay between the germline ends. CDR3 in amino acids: CASSYGWGRQDTQYF. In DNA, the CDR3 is TGTGCCAGCAGTTACGGGTGGGGGCGCCAAGATACGCAGTATTTT.